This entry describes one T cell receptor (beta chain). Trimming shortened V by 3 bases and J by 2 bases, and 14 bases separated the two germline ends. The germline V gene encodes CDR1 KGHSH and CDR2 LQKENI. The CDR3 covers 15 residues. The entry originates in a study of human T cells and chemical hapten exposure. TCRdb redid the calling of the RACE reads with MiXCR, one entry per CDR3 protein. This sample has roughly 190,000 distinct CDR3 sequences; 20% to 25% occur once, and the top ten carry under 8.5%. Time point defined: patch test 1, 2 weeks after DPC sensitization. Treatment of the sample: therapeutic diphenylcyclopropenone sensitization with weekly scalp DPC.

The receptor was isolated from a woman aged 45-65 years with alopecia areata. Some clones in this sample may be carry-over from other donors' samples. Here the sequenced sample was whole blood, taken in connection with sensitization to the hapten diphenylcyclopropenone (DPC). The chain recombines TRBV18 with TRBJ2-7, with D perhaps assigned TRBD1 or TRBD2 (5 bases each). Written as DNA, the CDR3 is TGTGCCAGCTCACCTTCCGGGACCGTTCCCTACGAGCAGTACTTC. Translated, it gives CASSPSGTVPYEQYF.